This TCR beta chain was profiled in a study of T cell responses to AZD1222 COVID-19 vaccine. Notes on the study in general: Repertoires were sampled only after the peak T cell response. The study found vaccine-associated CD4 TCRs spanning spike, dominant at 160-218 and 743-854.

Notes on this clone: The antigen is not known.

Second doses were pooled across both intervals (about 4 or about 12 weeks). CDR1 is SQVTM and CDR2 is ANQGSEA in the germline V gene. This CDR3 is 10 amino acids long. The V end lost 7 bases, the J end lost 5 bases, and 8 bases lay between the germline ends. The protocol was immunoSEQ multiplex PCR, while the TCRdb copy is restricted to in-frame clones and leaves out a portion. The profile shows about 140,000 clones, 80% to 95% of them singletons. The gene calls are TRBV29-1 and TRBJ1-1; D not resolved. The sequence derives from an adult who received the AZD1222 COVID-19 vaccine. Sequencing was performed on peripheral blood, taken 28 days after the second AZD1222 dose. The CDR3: CSAMETEAFF. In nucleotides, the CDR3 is TGCAGCGCTATGGAGACTGAAGCTTTCTTT.